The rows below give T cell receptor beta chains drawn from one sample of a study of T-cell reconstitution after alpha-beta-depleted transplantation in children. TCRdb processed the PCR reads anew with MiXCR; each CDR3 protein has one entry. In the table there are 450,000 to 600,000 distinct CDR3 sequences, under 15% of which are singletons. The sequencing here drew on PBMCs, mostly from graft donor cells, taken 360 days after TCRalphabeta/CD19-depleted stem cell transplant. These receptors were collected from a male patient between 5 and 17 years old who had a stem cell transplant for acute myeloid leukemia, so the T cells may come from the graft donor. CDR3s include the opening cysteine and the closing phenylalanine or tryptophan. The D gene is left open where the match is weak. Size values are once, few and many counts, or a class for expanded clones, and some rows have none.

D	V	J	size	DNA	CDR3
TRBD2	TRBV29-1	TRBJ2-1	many	TGCAGCGTTGAATGGGTAGGGCTAGCGGGAGGTAAGCAGTTCTTC	CSVEWVGLAGGKQFF
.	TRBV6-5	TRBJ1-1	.	TGTGCCAGCAGTTACGGGGTTGGGATGTTGGGAAGGGGTACTGAAGCTTTCTTT	CASSYGVGMLGRGTEAFF
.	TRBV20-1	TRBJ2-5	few	TGCAGTGCCCTCGGAACACCAGAGACCCAGTACTTC	CSALGTPETQYF
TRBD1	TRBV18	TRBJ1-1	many	TGTGCCAGCTCACAGGGACAGGGGGCTTGGGGCACTGAAGCTTTCTTT	CASSQGQGAWGTEAFF
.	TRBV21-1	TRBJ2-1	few	TGTGCCAGCAGCCCCCGCGGGAGACAGACTAACAATGAGCAGTTCTTC	CASSPRGRQTNNEQFF
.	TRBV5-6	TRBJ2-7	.	TGTGCCAGCAGCTTGTCGGGATATCTCTCCTACGAGCAGTACTTC	CASSLSGYLSYEQYF
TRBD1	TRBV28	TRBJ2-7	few	TGTGCCAGCAGTCCGCGGGACAGGGACCCCTACGAGCAGTACTTC	CASSPRDRDPYEQYF
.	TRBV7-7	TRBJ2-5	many	TGTGCTAGCAGCTTAGACCTGGGTACGGGTCGGACCCAGTACTTC	CASSLDLGTGRTQYF
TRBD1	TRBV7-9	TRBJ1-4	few	TGTGCCAGCAGCACGTGGACAGGGGGCGGTGAAAAACTGTTTTTT	CASSTWTGGGEKLFF
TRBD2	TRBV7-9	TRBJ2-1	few	TGTGCCAGCAGCTGGGGGATGCCGCGGGGGGCGGGAGAGCAGTTCTTC	CASSWGMPRGAGEQFF
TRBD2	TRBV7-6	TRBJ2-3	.	TGTGCCAGCAGCTTAGAGGGCGGGAGCGTCGGCACAGATACGCAGTATTTT	CASSLEGGSVGTDTQYF
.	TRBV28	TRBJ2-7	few	TGTGCCAGCAGTGCAAGACTCCCATCAACGGGCGAGCAGTACTTC	CASSARLPSTGEQYF
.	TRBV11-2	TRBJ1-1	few	TGTGCCAGCAACTTACGGTTGGGGGCTGGGAACACTGAAGCTTTCTTT	CASNLRLGAGNTEAFF
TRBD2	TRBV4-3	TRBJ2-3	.	TGCGCCAGCAGCCCCGGGGGGACTAGCGGGAGACGTGGTGCGCAGTATTTT	CASSPGGTSGRRGAQYF
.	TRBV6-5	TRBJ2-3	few	TGTGCCAGCAGTTACGGCAGCGGCACAACGCAGTATTTT	CASSYGSGTTQYF
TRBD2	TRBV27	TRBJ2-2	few	TGTGCCAGCAGTTCCCACCCGGACGGCGATTCTAGCGGAAGGGGAGGCACCGGGGAGCTGTTTTTT	CASSSHPDGDSSGRGGTGELFF
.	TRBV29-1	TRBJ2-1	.	TGCAGCGGTGCCCGGGCCCGGGGAGATGAGCAGTTCTTC	CSGARARGDEQFF
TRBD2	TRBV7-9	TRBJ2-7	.	TGTGCCAGCAGCCCCGGGACTAGCGGCCCGTCCTACGAGCAGTACTTC	CASSPGTSGPSYEQYF
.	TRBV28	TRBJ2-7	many	TGTGCCAGCAGCTCGGGCTACGAGCAGTACTTC	CASSSGYEQYF
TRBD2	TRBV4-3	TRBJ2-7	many	TGCGCCAGCAGCCAAGATGCTAGCGGGAGATTCTACGAGCAGTACTTC	CASSQDASGRFYEQYF
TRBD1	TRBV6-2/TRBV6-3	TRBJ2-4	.	TGTGCCAGCAGTTGGTACCAGGGGGTTAACATTCAGTACTTC	CASSWYQGVNIQYF
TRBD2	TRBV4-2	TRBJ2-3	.	TGTGCCAGCAGCCAAGCGACTAGCGGGAGCACAGATACGCAGTATTTT	CASSQATSGSTDTQYF
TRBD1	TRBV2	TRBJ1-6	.	TGTGCCAGCAGAAGGACAGGGGTAAATTCACCCCTCCACTTT	CASRRTGVNSPLHF
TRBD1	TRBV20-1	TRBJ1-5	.	TGCAGTGTCACTGAGGGGACAGTTTATAGCAATCAGCCCCAGCATTTT	CSVTEGTVYSNQPQHF
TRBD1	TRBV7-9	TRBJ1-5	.	TGTGCCAGCAGCTTAGTGTCAGGGGGCCAGGACAATCAGCCCCAGCATTTT	CASSLVSGGQDNQPQHF
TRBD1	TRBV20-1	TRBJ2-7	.	TGCAGTGCTAGAGCCGAGGACAGGGGAATATACGAGCAGTACTTC	CSARAEDRGIYEQYF
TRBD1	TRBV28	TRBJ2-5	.	TGTGCCAGCAGTTTGGGTGACAGGGTACGGCCTCGCGAGACCCAGTACTTC	CASSLGDRVRPRETQYF
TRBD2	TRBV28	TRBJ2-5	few	TGTGCCAGCAGTTTATCTAAGCGGGATCATGGCCAAGAGACCCAGTACTTC	CASSLSKRDHGQETQYF
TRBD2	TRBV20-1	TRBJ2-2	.	TGCAGTGCTAGACCCGGGGGGGTCAGCGGGGAGCTGTTTTTT	CSARPGGVSGELFF
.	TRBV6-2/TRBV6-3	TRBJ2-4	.	TGTGCCAGCAGTTTACCCCCTGGAAAGGGAGCCAAAAACATTCAGTACTTC	CASSLPPGKGAKNIQYF
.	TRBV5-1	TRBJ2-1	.	TGCGCCAGCAGCCCCGGGACGCTGGAGTTCTTC	CASSPGTLEFF
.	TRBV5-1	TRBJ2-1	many	TGCGCCAGCAGCCGCTACGAGGGGCGAATACAGAATGAGCAGTTCTTC	CASSRYEGRIQNEQFF
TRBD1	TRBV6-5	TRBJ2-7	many	TGTGCCAGCAGTTACGGGACAGGTATCTCCTACGAGCAGTACTTC	CASSYGTGISYEQYF
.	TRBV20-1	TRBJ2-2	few	TGCAGTGCTAGTTTGCCTAGTAGGACCGGGGAGCTGTTTTTT	CSASLPSRTGELFF
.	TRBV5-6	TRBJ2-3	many	TGTGCCAGCAGAATGTGGATGAGGTCATTACGGACAGATACGCAGTATTTT	CASRMWMRSLRTDTQYF
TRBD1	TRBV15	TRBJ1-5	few	TGTGCCACCAGCAGAGTAAAGGGGGCAGGACAGCCCCAGCATTTT	CATSRVKGAGQPQHF
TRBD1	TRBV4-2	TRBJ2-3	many	TGTGCCAGCAGCACCGGGACAGGGTCAGATACGCAGTATTTT	CASSTGTGSDTQYF
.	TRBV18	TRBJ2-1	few	TGTGCCAGCTCACCACCGTCCTTAGCTGTTAACAATGAGCAGTTCTTC	CASSPPSLAVNNEQFF
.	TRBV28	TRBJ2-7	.	TGTGCCAGCTCTTTGTCGGGGGTGCAGTACTTC	CASSLSGVQYF
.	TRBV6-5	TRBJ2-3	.	TGTGCCAGCAGTTACTCGCGGTCCCTTCCTACGCAGTATTTT	CASSYSRSLPTQYF
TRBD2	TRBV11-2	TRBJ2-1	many	TGTGCCAGCAGCTCCCCACTTAAAGCGGGAGGACCCGCCTACAATGAGCAGTTCTTC	CASSSPLKAGGPAYNEQFF
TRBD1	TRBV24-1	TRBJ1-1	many	TGTGCCACCAGTGATCCCCGGACAGGGGCTGAAGCTTTCTTT	CATSDPRTGAEAFF
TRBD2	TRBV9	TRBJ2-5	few	TGTGCCAGCAGCGTAGCGGGAGGGACCTCTGAGACCCAGTACTTC	CASSVAGGTSETQYF
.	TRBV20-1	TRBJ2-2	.	TGCAGTGCCCAACGGGGGGCGGGAGTTTCCCCCGGGGAGCTGTTTTTT	CSAQRGAGVSPGELFF
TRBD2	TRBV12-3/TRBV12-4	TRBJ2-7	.	TGTGCCAGCAGTTTAATTGGGGGGTCGACTAGCGGGAGGTCGAGCTCCTACGAGCAGTACTTC	CASSLIGGSTSGRSSSYEQYF
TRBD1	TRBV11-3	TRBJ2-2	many	TGTGCCAGCAGCAAAACAGGGGTCCACACCGGGGAGCTGTTTTTT	CASSKTGVHTGELFF
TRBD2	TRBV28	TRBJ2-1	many	TGTGCCAGCAGTTTATTTGCGGGAGGGAATGAGCAGTTCTTC	CASSLFAGGNEQFF
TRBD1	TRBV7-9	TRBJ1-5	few	TGTGCCAGCAGCTTAGACGCCTGGGACAGGGATGGTAGCAATCAGCCCCAGCATTTT	CASSLDAWDRDGSNQPQHF
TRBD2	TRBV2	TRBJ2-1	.	TGTGCCAGCAGTAAAAATAGCGGGGAGTACAATGAGCAGTTCTTC	CASSKNSGEYNEQFF
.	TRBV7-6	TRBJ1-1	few	TGTGCCAGCAGCGATGCGCCGGGACTCCAGTTTACGAACACTGAAGCTTTCTTT	CASSDAPGLQFTNTEAFF
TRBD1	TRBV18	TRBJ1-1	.	TGTGCCAGCTCACCACGGGTAGGTCGAACAGGGGTGTTGGCTGAAGCTTTCTTT	CASSPRVGRTGVLAEAFF
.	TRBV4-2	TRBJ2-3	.	TGTGCCAGCAGCCATGGAACCGGGACCACAGATACGCAGTATTTT	CASSHGTGTTDTQYF
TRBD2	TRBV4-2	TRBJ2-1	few	TGTGCCAGCAGTTCAGGTGGCCCGGCGGGAGGTAACTCCTACAATGAGCAGTTCTTC	CASSSGGPAGGNSYNEQFF
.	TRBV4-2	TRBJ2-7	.	TGTGCCAGCAGCCCCTTCCCAGGCTCCTACGAGCAGTACTTC	CASSPFPGSYEQYF
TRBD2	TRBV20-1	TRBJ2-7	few	TGCAGTGCTAGTACTGAACTAGCGGGAGTATACGAGCAGTACTTC	CSASTELAGVYEQYF
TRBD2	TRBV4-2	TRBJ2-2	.	TGTGCCAGCAGCCAAGTTCAGGGACTAGCGGGAGGTCACGGGGAGCTGTTTTTT	CASSQVQGLAGGHGELFF
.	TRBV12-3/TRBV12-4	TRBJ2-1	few	TGTGCCAGCAGTTTAAATTCCCCTTACAATGAGCAGTTCTTC	CASSLNSPYNEQFF
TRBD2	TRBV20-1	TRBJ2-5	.	TGCAGTGCTAGGGGACTAGCGGGAGTGGAGACCCAGTACTTC	CSARGLAGVETQYF
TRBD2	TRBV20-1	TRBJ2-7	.	TGCAGTGCTACTAGCGGGAGGAAAACCTACGAGCAGTACTTC	CSATSGRKTYEQYF
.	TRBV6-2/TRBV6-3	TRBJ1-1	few	TGTGCCAGCAGTTACTCTCTAGGGGGGTCTCGGATGAACACTGAAGCTTTCTTT	CASSYSLGGSRMNTEAFF